The present TCR beta chain was sequenced within a study of vaccination effects on CD4 cells after COVID-19. At the level of the study: Each participant was given two doses of one vaccine (BNT162b2 or mRNA-1273).

CDR1 and CDR2 from the germline V gene are KGHSH and LQKENI. V gave up 2 bases and J gave up 10 bases; unmatched junction bases: 0. CDR3 length equals 13 residues. Whole-study findings and limits: Marked contraction was observed in infection-induced and vaccine-induced clones late after vaccination. Few convalescent patients, and no early post-infection timepoints, were available to the study.

ViraFEST assay sequencing came after antigen-specific CD4+ T cells were expanded with viral peptide pools. Culture proceeded for approximately 10 days, and CD4+ T cells were then isolated. Vaccinated participants had no history of SARS-CoV-2 infection and tested negative for nucleocapsid antibodies. They grew approximately 2.1 million PBMC in each well, adding 10 IU/ml IL-2 and approximately 10 ug/ml peptides. The table lists this clone with a few counts. Its antigen remains unidentified. Profiled with immunoSEQ multiplex PCR; TCRdb holds only in-frame clones, not every one. The sample records about 40,000 clones, about 70% being singletons.

The clonotype comes from a human donor who received a COVID-19 vaccine. The starting material was CD4+ T cells from PBMCs cultured with HCoV-OC43 spike peptides, obtained before COVID-19 vaccination. Subset of the sample: HCoV-OC43 spike overlapping peptide pool stimulation. The chain recombines TRBV18 with TRBJ1-6; 9 positions match TRBD1. In DNA form, the CDR3 reads TGTGCCAGCTCACCAGACAGGGGGTCACCCCTCCACTTT. It yields the protein CASSPDRGSPLHF.